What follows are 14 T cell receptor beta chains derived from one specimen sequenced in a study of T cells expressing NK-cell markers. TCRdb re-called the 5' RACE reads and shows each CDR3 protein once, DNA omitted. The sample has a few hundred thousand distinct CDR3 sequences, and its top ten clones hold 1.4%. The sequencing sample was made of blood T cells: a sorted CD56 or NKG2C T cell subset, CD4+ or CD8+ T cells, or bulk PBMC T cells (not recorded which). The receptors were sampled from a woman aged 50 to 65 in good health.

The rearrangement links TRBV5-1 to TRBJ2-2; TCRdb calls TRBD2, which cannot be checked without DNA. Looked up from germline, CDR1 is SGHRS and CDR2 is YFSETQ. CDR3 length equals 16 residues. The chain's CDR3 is CASSLVLLAGELELFF.

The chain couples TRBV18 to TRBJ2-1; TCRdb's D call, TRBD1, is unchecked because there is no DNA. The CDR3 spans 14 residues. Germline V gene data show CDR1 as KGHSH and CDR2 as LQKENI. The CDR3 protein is CASSPDRNYNEQFF.

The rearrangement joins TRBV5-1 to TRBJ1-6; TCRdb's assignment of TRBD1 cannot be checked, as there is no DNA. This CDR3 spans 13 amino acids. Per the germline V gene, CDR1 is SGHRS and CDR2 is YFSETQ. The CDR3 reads CASSLPGDSPLHF. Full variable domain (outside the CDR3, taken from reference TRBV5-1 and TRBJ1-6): KAGVTQTPRYLIKTRGQQVTLSCSPISGHRSVSWYQQTPGQGLQFLFEYFSETQRNKGNFPGRFSGRQFSNSRSEMNVSTLELGDSALYLCASSLPGDSPLHFGNGTRLTVT.

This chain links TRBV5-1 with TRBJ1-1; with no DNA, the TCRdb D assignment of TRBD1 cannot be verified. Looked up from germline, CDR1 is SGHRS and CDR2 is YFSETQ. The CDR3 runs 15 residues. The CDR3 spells CASSRGDTLNTEAFF.

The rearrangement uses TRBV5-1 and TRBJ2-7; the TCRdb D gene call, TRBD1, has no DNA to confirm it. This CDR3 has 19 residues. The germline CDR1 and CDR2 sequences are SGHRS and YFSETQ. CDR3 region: CASSRDPRNRAPAVREQYF.

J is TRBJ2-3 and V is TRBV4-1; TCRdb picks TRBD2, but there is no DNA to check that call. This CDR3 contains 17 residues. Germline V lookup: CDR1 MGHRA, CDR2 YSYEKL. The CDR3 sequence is CASSQDRSREYPDTQYF.

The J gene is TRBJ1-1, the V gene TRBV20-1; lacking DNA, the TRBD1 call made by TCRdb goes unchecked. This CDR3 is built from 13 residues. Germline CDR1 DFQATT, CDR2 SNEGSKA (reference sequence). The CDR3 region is CSAAQRGVTEAFF.

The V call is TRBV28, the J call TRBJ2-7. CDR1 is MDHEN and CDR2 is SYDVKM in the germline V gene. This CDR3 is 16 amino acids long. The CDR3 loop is CASSSEQFRNSYEQYF. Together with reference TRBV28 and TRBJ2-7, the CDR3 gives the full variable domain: DVKVTQSSRYLVKRTGEKVFLECVQDMDHENMFWYRQDPGLGLRLIYFSYDVKMKEKGDIPEGYSVSREKKERFSLILESASTNQTSMYLCASSSEQFRNSYEQYFGPGTRLTVT.

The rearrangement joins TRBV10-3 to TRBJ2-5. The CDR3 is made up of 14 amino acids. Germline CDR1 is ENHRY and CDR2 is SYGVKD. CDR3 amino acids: CAISENPGRETQYF.

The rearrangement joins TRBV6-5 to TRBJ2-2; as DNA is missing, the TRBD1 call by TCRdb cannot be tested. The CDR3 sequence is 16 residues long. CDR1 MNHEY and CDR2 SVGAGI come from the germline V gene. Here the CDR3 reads CASSGSGPFHAGELLF.

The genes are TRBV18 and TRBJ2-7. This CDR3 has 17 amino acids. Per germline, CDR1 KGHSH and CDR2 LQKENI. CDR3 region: CASSPLPSATESYEQYF.

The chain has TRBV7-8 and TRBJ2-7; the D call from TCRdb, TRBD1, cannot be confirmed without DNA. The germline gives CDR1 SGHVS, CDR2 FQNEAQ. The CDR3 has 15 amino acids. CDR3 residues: CASSLRGQGFEEQYF.

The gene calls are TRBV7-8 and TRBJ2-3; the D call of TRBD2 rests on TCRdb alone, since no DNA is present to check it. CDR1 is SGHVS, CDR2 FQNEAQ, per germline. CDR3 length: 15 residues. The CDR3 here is CASSLGVAITDTQYF.

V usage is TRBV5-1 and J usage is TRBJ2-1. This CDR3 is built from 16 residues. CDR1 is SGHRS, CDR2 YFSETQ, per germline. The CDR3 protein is CASSRDRREFYNEQFF.